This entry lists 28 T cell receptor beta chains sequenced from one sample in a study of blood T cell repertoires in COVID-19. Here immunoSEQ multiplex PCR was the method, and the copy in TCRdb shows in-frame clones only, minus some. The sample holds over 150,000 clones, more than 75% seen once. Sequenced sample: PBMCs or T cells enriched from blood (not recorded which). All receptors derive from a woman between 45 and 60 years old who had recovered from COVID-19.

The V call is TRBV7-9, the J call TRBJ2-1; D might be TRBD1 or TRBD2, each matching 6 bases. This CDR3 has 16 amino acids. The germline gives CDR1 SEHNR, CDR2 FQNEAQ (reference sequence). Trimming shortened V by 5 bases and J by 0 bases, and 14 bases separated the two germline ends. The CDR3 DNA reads TGTGCCAGCAGCAGGGGGAGGCAGAGCTCCTACAATGAGCAGTTCTTC. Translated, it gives CASSRGRQSSYNEQFF.

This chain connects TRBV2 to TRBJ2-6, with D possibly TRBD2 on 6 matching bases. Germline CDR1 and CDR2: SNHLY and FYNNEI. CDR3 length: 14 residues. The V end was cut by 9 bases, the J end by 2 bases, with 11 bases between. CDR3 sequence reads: CARGRGTGANVLTF. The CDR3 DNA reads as TGTGCCAGGGGGCGGGGTACTGGGGCCAACGTCCTGACTTTC.

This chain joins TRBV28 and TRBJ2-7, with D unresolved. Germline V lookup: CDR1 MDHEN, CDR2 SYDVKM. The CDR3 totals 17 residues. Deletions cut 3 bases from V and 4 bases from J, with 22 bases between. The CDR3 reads CASSLGLRPLDVYEQYF. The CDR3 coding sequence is TGTGCCAGCAGTTTGGGTTTGAGGCCCCTAGACGTTTACGAGCAGTACTTC.

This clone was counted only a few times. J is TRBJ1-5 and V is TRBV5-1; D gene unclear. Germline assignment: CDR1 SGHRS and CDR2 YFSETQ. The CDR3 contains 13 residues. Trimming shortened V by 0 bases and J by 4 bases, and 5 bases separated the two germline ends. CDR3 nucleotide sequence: TGCGCCAGCAGCTTGGAGGAGAATCAGCCCCAGCATTTT. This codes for CASSLEENQPQHF. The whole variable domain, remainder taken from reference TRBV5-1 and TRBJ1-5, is KAGVTQTPRYLIKTRGQQVTLSCSPISGHRSVSWYQQTPGQGLQFLFEYFSETQRNKGNFPGRFSGRQFSNSRSEMNVSTLELGDSALYLCASSLEENQPQHFGDGTRLSIL.

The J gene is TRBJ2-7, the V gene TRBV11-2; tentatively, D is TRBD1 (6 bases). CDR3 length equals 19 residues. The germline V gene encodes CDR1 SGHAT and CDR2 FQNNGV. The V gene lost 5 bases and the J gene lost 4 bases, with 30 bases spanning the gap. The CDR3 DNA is TGTGCCAGCAGCGCATACAGGGAATGGGATCCCCGTCGCAAATACGAGCAGTACTTC. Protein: CASSAYREWDPRRKYEQYF.

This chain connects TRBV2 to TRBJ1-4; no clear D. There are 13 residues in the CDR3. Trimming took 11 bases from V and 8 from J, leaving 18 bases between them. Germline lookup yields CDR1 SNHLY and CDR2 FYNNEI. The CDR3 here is CAGTTADEEKLFF. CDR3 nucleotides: TGTGCCGGAACAACGGCGGATGAAGAAAAACTGTTTTTT.

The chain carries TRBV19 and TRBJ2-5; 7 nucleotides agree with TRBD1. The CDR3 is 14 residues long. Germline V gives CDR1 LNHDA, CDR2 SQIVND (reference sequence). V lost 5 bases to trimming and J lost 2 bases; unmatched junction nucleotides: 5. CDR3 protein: CASSLRDSQETQYF. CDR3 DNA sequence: TGTGCCAGTAGTCTCCGGGACAGTCAAGAGACCCAGTACTTC.

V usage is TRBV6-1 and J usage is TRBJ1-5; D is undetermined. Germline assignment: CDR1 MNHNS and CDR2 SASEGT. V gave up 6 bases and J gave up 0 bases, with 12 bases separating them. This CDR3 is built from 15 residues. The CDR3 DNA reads TGTGCCAGCAGGAGTTACCCGAATAGCAATCAGCCCCAGCATTTT. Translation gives CASRSYPNSNQPQHF.

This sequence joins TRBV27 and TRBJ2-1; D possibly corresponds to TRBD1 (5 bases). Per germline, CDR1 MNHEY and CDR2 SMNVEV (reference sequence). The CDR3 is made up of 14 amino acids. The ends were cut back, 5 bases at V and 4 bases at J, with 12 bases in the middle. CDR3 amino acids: CASSPLDRYNEQFF. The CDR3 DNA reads TGTGCCAGCAGTCCACTTGACAGATACAATGAGCAGTTCTTC.

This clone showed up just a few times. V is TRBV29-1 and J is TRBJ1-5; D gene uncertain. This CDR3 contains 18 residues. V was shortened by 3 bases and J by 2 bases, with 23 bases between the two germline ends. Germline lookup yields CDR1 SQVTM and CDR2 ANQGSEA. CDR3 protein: CSVDGLEGPIRCNQPQHF. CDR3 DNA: TGCAGCGTTGACGGTCTGGAGGGTCCCATAAGGTGCAATCAGCCCCAGCATTTT.

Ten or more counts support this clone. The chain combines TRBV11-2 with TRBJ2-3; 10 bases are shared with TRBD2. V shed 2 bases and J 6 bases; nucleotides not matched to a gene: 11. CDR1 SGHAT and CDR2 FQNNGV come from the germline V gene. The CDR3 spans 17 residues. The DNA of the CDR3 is TGTGCCAGCAGCTTAACCGGCGGGCTAGCGGGAGAGGATACGCAGTATTTT. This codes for CASSLTGGLAGEDTQYF.

The CDR3 DNA reads TGTGCCAGCACCATACGGACTAGCGGCCGCAATGAGCAGTTCTTC. Its translation: CASTIRTSGRNEQFF. The rearrangement uses TRBV28 and TRBJ2-1, with 10 bases aligning to TRBD2. Losses at the gene ends were 7 bases for V and 6 bases for J; bases not matched to a gene: 9. The CDR3 runs 15 residues. Per germline, CDR1 MDHEN and CDR2 SYDVKM.

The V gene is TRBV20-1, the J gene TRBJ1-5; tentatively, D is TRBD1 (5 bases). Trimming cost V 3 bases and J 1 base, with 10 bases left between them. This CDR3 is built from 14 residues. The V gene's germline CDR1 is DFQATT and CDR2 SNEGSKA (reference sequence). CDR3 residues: CSASGRASNQPQHF. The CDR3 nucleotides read TGCAGTGCTAGTGGCAGGGCCAGCAATCAGCCCCAGCATTTT.

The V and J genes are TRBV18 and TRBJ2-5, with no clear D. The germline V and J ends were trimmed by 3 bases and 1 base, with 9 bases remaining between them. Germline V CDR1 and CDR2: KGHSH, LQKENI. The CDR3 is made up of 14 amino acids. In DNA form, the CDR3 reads TGTGCCAGCTCACCTCTTGTCGTCCAAGAGACCCAGTACTTC. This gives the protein CASSPLVVQETQYF.

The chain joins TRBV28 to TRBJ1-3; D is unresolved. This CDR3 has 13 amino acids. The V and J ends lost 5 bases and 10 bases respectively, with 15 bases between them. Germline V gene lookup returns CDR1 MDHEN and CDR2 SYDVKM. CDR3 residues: CASSPASVATIYF. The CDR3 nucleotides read TGTGCCAGCAGTCCCGCCTCGGTTGCGACCATATATTTT.

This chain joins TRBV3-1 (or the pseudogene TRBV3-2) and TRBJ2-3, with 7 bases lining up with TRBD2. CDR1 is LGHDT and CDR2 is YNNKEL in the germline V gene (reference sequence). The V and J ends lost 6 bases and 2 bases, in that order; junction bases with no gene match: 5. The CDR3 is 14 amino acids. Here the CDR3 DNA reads TGTGCCAGCAGAGGACTAGGCATCACAGATACGCAGTATTTT. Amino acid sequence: CASRGLGITDTQYF.

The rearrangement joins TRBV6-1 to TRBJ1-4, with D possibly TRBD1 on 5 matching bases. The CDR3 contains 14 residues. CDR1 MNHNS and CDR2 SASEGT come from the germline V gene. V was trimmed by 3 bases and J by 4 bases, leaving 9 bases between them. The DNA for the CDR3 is TGTGCCAGCAGTGAGGGCAGGGTTAATGAAAAACTGTTTTTT. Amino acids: CASSEGRVNEKLFF.

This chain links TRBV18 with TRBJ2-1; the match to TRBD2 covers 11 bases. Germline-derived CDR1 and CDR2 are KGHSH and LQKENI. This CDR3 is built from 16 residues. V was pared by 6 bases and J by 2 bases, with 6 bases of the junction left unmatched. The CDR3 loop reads CASSQLAGVTYNEQFF. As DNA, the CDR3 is TGTGCCAGCTCGCAACTAGCGGGAGTTACCTACAATGAGCAGTTCTTC. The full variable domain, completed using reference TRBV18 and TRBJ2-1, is NAGVMQNPRHLVRRRGQEARLRCSPMKGHSHVYWYRQLPEEGLKFMVYLQKENIIDESGMPKERFSAEFPKEGPSILRIQQVVRGDSAAYFCASSQLAGVTYNEQFFGPGTRLTVL.

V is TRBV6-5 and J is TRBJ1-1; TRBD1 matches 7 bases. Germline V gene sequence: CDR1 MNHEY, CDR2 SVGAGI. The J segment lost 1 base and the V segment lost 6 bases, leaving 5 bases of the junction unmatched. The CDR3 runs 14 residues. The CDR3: CASRKTGRNTEAFF. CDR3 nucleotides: TGTGCCAGCAGGAAGACAGGGCGGAACACTGAAGCTTTCTTT.

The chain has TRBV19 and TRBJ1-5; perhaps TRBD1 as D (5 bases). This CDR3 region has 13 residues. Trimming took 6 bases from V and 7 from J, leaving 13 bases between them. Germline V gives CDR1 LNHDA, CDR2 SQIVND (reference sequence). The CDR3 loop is CASSLGTVQPQHF. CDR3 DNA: TGTGCCAGTAGCCTTGGGACTGTCCAGCCCCAGCATTTT.

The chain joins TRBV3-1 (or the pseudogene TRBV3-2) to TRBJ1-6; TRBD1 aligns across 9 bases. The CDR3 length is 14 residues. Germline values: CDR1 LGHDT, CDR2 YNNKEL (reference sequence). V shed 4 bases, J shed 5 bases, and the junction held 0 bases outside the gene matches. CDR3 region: CASSRDRDNSPLHF. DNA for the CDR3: TGTGCCAGCAGCCGGGACAGGGATAATTCACCCCTCCACTTT.

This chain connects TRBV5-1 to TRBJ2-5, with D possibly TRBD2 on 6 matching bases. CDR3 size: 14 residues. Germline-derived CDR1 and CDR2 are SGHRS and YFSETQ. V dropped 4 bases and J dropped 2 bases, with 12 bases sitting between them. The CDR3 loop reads CASSGGTPQETQYF. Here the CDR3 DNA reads TGCGCCAGCAGCGGAGGGACGCCGCAAGAGACCCAGTACTTC.

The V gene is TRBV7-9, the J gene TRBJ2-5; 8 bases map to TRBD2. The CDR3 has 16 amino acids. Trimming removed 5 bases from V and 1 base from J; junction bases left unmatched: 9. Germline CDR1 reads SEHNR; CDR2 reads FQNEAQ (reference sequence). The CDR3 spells CASSRGPGLGQETQYF. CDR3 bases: TGTGCCAGCAGCCGAGGGCCGGGACTAGGCCAAGAGACCCAGTACTTC.

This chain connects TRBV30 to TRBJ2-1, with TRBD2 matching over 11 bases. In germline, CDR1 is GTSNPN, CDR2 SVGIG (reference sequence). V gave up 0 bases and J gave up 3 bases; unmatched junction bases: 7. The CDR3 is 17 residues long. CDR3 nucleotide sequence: TGTGCCTGGAGTGTCCCTCTAGCGGGAGGTCTCTACAATGAGCAGTTCTTC. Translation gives CAWSVPLAGGLYNEQFF.

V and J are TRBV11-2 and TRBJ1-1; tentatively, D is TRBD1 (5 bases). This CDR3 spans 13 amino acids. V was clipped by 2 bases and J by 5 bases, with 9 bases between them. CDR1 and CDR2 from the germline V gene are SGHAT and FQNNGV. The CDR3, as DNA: TGTGCCAGCAGCTTATACGGACATACTGAAGCTTTCTTT. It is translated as CASSLYGHTEAFF. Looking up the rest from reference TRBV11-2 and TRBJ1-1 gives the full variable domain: EAGVAQSPRYKIIEKRQSVAFWCNPISGHATLYWYQQILGQGPKLLIQFQNNGVVDDSQLPKDRFSAERLKGVDSTLKIQPAKLEDSAVYLCASSLYGHTEAFFGQGTRLTVV.

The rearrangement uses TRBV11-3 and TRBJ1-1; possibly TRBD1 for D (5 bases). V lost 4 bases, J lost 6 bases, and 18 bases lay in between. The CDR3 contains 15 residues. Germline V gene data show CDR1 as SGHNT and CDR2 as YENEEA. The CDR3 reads CASSSPDMLWSEAFF. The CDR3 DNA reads TGTGCCAGCAGCTCCCCGGACATGCTTTGGTCTGAAGCTTTCTTT.

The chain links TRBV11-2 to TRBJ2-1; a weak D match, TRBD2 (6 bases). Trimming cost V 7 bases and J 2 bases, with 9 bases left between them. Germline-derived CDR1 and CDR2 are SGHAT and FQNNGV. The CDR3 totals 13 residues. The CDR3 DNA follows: TGTGCCAGCACAACGGGGGCCTACAATGAGCAGTTCTTC. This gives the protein CASTTGAYNEQFF.

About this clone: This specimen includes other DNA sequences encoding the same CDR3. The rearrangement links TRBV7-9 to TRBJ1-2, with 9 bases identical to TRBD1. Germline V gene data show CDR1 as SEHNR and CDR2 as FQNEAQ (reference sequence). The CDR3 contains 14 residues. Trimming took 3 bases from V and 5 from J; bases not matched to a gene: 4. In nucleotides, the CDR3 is TGTGCCAGCAGCTTGGACAGGGGAGGTTATGGCTACACCTTC. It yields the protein CASSLDRGGYGYTF. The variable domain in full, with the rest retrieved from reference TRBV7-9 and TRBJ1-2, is DTGVSQNPRHKITKRGQNVTFRCDPISEHNRLYWYRQTLGQGPEFLTYFQNEAQLEKSRLLSDRFSAERPKGSFSTLEIQRTEQGDSAMYLCASSLDRGGYGYTFGSGTRLTVV.